This section outlines one T cell receptor (beta chain) sequence together with its context. Its antigen remains unknown. As the method for making TCR beta libraries, quantitative 5'-RACE with molecular barcodes was used. TCRdb re-derived calls from the 5' RACE reads in MiXCR, one entry per CDR3 protein. The table lists 150,000 to 250,000 distinct CDR3 sequences, 10% to 15% of them singletons. Germline CDR1 is SGHVS and CDR2 is FQNEAQ. Trimming took off 1 base at V and 0 bases at J, with 14 bases between the two ends. This CDR3 spans 17 amino acids. This sample stems from a study of CD8 T cells in ankylosing spondylitis. Study results and caveats: Reports say disease-linked clones showed up significantly more in matched ankylosing spondylitis synovial fluid.

The sequence was obtained from a male donor with ankylosing spondylitis or in good health (not recorded which). Sequencing was performed on blood, either unsorted or a sorted T cell fraction (not recorded which). This chain connects TRBV7-8 to TRBJ2-3; TRBD2 is a possible D gene (6 bases). CDR3 in amino acids: CASSLEFGGGSTDTQYF. The CDR3 nucleotides are TGTGCCAGCAGCTTAGAATTCGGGGGAGGTAGCACAGATACGCAGTATTTT.